The clone carrying this TCR beta chain occurred a few times. Its antigen remains unknown. Second doses at about 4 or about 12 weeks were pooled. This specimen belongs to a study of T cell responses to AZD1222 COVID-19 vaccine. The study's findings and limits: Among the donors, most were white British and more were female, and clonal diversity was possibly underestimated.

V lost 6 bases and J 8 bases, leaving 16 bases between the germline ends. This CDR3 spans 13 amino acids. The germline V gene encodes CDR1 LGHNT and CDR2 FRNRAP. Profiled with immunoSEQ multiplex PCR; TCRdb holds only in-frame clones, not every one. The data show roughly 90,000 clones, over 75% seen once. The source was peripheral blood, collected 28 days after the second AZD1222 dose. The receptor comes from an adult who received the AZD1222 COVID-19 vaccine. The chain carries TRBV12-5 and TRBJ1-1; D unresolved. The CDR3: CASGTRLAEEAFF. Written as DNA, the CDR3 is TGTGCTAGTGGAACTCGGCTCGCGGAAGAAGCTTTCTTT.